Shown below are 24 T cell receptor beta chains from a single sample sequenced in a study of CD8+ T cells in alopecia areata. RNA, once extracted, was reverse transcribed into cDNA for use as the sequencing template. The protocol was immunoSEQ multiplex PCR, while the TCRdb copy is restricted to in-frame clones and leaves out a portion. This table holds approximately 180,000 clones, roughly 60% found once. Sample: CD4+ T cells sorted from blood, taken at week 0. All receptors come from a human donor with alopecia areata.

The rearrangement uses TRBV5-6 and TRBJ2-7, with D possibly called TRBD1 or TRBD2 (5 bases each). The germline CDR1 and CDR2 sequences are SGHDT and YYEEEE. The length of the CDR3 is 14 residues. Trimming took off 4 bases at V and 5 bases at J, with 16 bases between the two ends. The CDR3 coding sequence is TGTGCCAGCAGCATGGGACGGAGCTACAACGAGCAGTACTTC. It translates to CASSMGRSYNEQYF.

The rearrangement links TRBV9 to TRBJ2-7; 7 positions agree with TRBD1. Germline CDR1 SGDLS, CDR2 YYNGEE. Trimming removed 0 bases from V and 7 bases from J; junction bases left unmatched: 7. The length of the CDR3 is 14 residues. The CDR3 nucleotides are TGTGCCAGCAGCGTAGGAGACAGGGCGTGGGAGCAGTACTTC. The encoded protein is CASSVGDRAWEQYF.

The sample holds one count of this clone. The CDR3, as DNA: TGTGCCAGCTCTTTATCGGGACAGGGGGACTACGAGCAGTACTTC. Translation: CASSLSGQGDYEQYF. V usage is TRBV7-2 and J usage is TRBJ2-7; the match to TRBD1 covers 11 bases. The germline V gene has CDR1 SGHTA and CDR2 FQGNSA. J lost 3 bases, V lost 8 bases, and 9 bases had no gene match. The CDR3 runs to 15 residues. Drawing the rest from reference TRBV7-2 and TRBJ2-7, the complete variable domain is GAGVSQSPSNKVTEKGKDVELRCDPISGHTALYWYRQSLGQGLEFLIYFQGNSAPDKSGLPSDRFSAERTGGSVSTLTIQRTQQEDSAVYLCASSLSGQGDYEQYFGPGTRLTVT.

The CDR3 loop is CASSLMASGSEDTQYF. The DNA for the CDR3 is TGTGCCAGCAGCTTAATGGCGAGCGGGTCCGAAGATACGCAGTATTTT. The chain links TRBV7-2 to TRBJ2-3; D possibly corresponds to TRBD2 (6 bases). The CDR3 is made up of 16 amino acids. CDR1 and CDR2 (germline): SGHTA, FQGNSA. Trimming took off 2 bases at V and 5 bases at J, with 17 bases between the two ends.

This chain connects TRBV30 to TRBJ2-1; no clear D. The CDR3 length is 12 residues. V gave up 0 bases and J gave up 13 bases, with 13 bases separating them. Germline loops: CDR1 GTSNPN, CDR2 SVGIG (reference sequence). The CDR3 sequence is CAWSVSGPEQFF. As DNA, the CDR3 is TGTGCCTGGAGTGTTTCAGGCCCAGAACAGTTCTTC.

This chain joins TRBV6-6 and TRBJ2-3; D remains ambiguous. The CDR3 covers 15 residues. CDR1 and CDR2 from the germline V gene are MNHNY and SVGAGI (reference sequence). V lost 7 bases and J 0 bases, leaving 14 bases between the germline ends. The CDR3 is CASTQRGTSTDTQYF. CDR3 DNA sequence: TGTGCCAGCACCCAACGAGGTACTAGCACAGATACGCAGTATTTT.

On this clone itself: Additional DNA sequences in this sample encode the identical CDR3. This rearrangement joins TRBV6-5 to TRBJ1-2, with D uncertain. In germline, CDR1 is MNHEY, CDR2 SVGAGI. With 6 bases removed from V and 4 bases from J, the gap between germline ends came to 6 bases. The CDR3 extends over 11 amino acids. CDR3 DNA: TGTGCCAGCAGCCCAGGCTATGGCTACACCTTC. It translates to CASSPGYGYTF.

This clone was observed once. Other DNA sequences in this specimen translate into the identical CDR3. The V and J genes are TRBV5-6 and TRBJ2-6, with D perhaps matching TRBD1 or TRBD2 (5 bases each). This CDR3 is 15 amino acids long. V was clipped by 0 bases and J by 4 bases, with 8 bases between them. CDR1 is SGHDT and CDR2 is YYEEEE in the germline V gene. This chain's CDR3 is CASSLEGSGANVLTF. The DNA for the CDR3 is TGTGCCAGCAGCTTGGAGGGGAGCGGGGCCAACGTCCTGACTTTC. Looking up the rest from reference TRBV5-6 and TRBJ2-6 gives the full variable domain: DAGVTQSPTHLIKTRGQQVTLRCSPKSGHDTVSWYQQALGQGPQFIFQYYEEEERQRGNFPDRFSGHQFPNYSSELNVNALLLGDSALYLCASSLEGSGANVLTFGAGSRLTVL.

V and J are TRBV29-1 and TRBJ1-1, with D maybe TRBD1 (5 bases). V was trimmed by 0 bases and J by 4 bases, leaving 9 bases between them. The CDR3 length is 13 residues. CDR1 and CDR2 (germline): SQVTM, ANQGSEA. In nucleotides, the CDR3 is TGCAGCGTTGAAGATGGCGGGGGCACTGAAGCTTTCTTT. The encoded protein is CSVEDGGGTEAFF.

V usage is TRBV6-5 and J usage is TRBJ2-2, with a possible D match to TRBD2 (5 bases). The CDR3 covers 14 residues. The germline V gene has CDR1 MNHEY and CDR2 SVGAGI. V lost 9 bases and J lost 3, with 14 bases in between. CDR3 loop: CASQTTPDTGELFF. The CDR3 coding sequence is TGTGCCAGTCAGACTACTCCAGACACCGGGGAGCTGTTTTTT.

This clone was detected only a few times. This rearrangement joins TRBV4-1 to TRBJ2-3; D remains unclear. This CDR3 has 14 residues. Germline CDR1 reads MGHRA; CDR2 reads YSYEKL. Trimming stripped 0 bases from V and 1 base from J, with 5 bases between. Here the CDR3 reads CASSQDTGTDTQYF. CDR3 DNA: TGCGCCAGCAGCCAAGATACGGGCACAGATACGCAGTATTTT.

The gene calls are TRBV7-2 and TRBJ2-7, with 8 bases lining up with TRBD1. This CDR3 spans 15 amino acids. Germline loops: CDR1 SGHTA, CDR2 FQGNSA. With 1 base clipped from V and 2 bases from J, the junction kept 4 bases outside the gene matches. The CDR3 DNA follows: TGTGCCAGCAGCTTAGAACCAGGGGGCACCTACGAGCAGTACTTC. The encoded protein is CASSLEPGGTYEQYF.

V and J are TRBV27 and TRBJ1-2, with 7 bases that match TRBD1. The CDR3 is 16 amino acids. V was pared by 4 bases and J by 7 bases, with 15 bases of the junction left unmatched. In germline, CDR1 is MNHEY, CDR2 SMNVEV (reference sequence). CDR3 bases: TGTGCCAGCAGTTCCCCTCGACAGGGTATGCGACCTGGCTACACCTTC. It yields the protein CASSSPRQGMRPGYTF.

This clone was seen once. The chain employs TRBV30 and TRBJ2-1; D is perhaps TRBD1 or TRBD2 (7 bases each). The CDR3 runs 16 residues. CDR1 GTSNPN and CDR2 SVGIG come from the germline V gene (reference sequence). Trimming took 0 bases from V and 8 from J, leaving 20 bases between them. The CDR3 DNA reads TGTGCCTGGAGTGTAGGCTGGGTAGCAGGGGGGGATGAGCAGTTCTTC. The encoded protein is CAWSVGWVAGGDEQFF.

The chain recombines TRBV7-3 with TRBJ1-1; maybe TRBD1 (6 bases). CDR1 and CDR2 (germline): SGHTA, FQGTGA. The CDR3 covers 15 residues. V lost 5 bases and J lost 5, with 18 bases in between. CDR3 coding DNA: TGTGCCAGCAGCCCTACAGGGACTCTGCCAACTGAAGCTTTCTTT. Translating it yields CASSPTGTLPTEAFF.

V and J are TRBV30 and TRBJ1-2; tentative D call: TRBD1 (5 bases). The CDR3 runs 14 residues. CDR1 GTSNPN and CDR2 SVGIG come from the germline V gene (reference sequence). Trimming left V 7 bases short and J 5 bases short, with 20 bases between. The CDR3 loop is CALNPGTGPYGYTF. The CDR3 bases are TGTGCCTTGAATCCCGGGACGGGTCCTTATGGCTACACCTTC.

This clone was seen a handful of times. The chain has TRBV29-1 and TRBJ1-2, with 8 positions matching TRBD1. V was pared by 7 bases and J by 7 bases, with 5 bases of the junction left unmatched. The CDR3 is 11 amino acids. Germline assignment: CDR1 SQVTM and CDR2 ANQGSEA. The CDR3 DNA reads TGCAGCGCCAAGACAGGGGTTGGCTACACCTTC. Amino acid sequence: CSAKTGVGYTF.

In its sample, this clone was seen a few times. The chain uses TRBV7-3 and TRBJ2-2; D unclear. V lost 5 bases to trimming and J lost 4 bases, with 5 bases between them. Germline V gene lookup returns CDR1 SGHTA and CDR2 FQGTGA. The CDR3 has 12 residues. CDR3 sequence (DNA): TGTGCCAGCAGCACCCGCACCGGGGAGCTGTTTTTT. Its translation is CASSTRTGELFF.

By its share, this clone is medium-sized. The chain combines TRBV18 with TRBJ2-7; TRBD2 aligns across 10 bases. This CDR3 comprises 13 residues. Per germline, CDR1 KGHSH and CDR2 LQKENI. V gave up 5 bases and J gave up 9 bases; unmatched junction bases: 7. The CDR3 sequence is CASSALAGELQYF. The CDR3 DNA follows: TGTGCCAGCTCAGCCCTAGCGGGGGAACTGCAGTACTTC.

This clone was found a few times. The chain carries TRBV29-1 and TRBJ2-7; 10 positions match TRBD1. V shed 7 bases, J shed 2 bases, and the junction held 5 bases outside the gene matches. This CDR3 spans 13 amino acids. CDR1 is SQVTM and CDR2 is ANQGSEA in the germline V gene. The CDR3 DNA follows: TGCAGCGCTAGGACAGGGGGAACCTACGAGCAGTACTTC. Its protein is CSARTGGTYEQYF.

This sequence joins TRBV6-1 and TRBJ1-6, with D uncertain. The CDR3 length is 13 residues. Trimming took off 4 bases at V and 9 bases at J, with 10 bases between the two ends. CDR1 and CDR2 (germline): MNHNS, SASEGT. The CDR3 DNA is TGTGCCAGCAGTGGGGTGGCCCTTTCACCCCTCCACTTT. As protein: CASSGVALSPLHF.

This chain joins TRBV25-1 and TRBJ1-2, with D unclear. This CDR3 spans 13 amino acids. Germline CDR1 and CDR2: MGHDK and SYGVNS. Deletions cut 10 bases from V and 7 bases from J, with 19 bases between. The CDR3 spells CATSDLAGGGYTF. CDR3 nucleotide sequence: TGTGCCACCTCGGACCTGGCGGGCGGTGGCTACACCTTC.

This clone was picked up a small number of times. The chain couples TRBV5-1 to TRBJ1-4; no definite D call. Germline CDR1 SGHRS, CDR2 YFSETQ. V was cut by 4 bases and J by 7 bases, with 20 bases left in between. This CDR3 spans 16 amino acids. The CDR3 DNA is TGCGCCAGCAGCCTATCCCGTGCCCGTCCGGCTGAAAAACTGTTTTTT. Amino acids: CASSLSRARPAEKLFF.

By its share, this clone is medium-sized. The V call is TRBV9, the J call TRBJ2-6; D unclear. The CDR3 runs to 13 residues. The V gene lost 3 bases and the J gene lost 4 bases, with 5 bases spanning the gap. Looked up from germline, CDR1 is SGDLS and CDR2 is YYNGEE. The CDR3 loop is CASSASGANVLTF. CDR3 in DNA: TGTGCCAGCAGCGCGTCCGGGGCCAACGTCCTGACTTTC.